A single TCR beta chain is shown here with its context. Antigen: not known. The CDR3 end is not reached by the read, which stops 3 residues before it; the germline J gene fills it in. This sample is drawn from a study of T cells in women clearing cervical HPV infection. Study at large: Controls were women whose single incident HPV16 infection cleared within 12 months without precancer or cancer.

V gave up 4 bases and J gave up 5 bases, with 8 bases separating them. Germline lookup yields CDR1 SQVTM and CDR2 ANQGSEA. This CDR3 is 11 amino acids long. The method was immunoSEQ multiplex PCR; TCRdb's version includes in-frame clones alone and lacks a portion of them. Its table records more than 30,000 clones. Broader study findings: Cases carried less TRBV6-7 than controls: roughly 0.11% versus 0.16%. Timing of associations relative to infection is unclear; T-cell subsets were not isolated. CIN3+ cases had significantly higher TCR repertoire richness than controls, but evenness did not differ.

The sequencing input was blood buffy coat. The TCR was taken from a woman between 18 and 70 years old with a cervical HPV16 infection that either progressed to CIN3+ or cleared (not recorded which). This sequence joins TRBV29-1 and TRBJ1-1; TRBD1 might be the D (5 bases). CDR3 sequence: CSVGGETEAFF. The sequenced part of the CDR3 DNA is TGCAGCGTTGGGGGGGAAACTGAA.